The 26 T cell receptor beta chains below were found in one sample sequenced in a study of cytomegalovirus exposure and HLA in healthy donors (dated by TCRdb to about 2017). Libraries came from the immunoSEQ multiplex PCR assay. For the multiplex PCR, a mixture combining 60 forward primers for TCR Vbeta segments and 13 reverse primers for TCR Jbeta segments was used. Drawn from immuneACCESS, this table holds only the in-frame rearrangements with V and J called that TCRdb kept. Clones are partly lost; checked studies trace under half to an unresolved V gene and leave the rest unexplained. The sample table records approximately 120,000 clones; around three quarters of these occur just once. The leading ten clones occupy less than 3% of the sample. Sequenced sample: PBMCs. The receptors were sampled from a female donor in good health and CMV-seronegative.

The chain links TRBV5-1 to TRBJ2-4; 8 positions agree with TRBD1. This CDR3 region has 16 residues. From germline, CDR1 is SGHRS and CDR2 YFSETQ. V dropped 4 bases and J dropped 1; count of bases not matched to a gene: 7. This chain's CDR3 is CASSTGQGFAKNIQYF. The CDR3 DNA sequence: TGCGCCAGCAGCACTGGACAGGGTTTTGCCAAAAACATTCAGTACTTC.

The V gene is TRBV7-9, the J gene TRBJ1-1, with a tentative D call TRBD1 (6 bases). Germline loops: CDR1 SEHNR, CDR2 FQNEAQ (reference sequence). The CDR3 is 15 amino acids. Trimming left V 5 bases short and J 1 base short, with 14 bases between. This CDR3 is CASSPSGQPNTEAFF. CDR3 coding DNA: TGTGCCAGCAGCCCCAGCGGACAGCCGAACACTGAAGCTTTCTTT.

This chain uses TRBV5-6 with TRBJ1-1; 10 nucleotides match TRBD1. Unmatched junction bases numbered 10, after V lost 4 bases and J lost 10 bases. There are 14 residues in the CDR3. The V gene's germline CDR1 is SGHDT and CDR2 YYEEEE. CDR3: CASSATGGEVGAFF. The CDR3 nucleotides are TGTGCCAGCAGCGCGACAGGGGGCGAGGTCGGAGCTTTCTTT.

This rearrangement joins TRBV5-1 to TRBJ2-7, with TRBD1 identical over 8 bases. The CDR3 length is 16 residues. CDR1 is SGHRS, CDR2 YFSETQ, per germline. V gave up 0 bases and J gave up 0 bases; unmatched junction bases: 5. CDR3 sequence reads: CASSLDPGQDSYEQYF. CDR3 coding DNA: TGCGCCAGCAGCTTGGATCCGGGACAGGACTCCTACGAGCAGTACTTC. The full variable domain, rest sourced from reference TRBV5-1 and TRBJ2-7, is KAGVTQTPRYLIKTRGQQVTLSCSPISGHRSVSWYQQTPGQGLQFLFEYFSETQRNKGNFPGRFSGRQFSNSRSEMNVSTLELGDSALYLCASSLDPGQDSYEQYFGPGTRLTVT.

V usage is TRBV9 and J usage is TRBJ2-3, with TRBD2 as a possible D gene (6 bases). The ends were cut back, 0 bases at V and 2 bases at J, with 10 bases in the middle. The CDR3 covers 15 residues. The V gene's germline CDR1 is SGDLS and CDR2 YYNGEE. The DNA of the CDR3 is TGTGCCAGCAGCGTAGGCGCGGGGACCACAGATACGCAGTATTTT. Translated: CASSVGAGTTDTQYF.

On this clone itself: Other DNA sequences in the sample encode the same CDR3. The chain uses TRBV5-1 and TRBJ2-5; D is ambiguous. The CDR3 extends over 12 amino acids. Trimming pared 3 bases from V and 2 bases from J, leaving 5 bases between. Germline lookup yields CDR1 SGHRS and CDR2 YFSETQ. The CDR3 is CASSSLQETQYF. For the CDR3, the DNA is TGCGCCAGCAGCTCCCTGCAAGAGACCCAGTACTTC.

This sequence joins TRBV11-2 and TRBJ2-3, with 15 positions matching TRBD2. The J segment lost 2 bases and the V segment lost 4 bases, leaving 7 bases of the junction unmatched. CDR3 length: 18 amino acids. Germline V gene sequence: CDR1 SGHAT, CDR2 FQNNGV. The CDR3 sequence is CASSSTGLAGGDTDTQYF. DNA for the CDR3: TGTGCCAGCAGCTCAACCGGACTAGCGGGGGGGGACACAGATACGCAGTATTTT.

This chain joins TRBV14 and TRBJ1-4; D is possibly TRBD1 (6 bases). The V gene's germline CDR1 is SGHDN and CDR2 FVKESK. Trimming shortened V by 0 bases and J by 8 bases, and 19 bases separated the two germline ends. This CDR3 comprises 17 residues. Here the CDR3 reads CASSQEQGRRFNEKLFF. For the CDR3, the DNA is TGTGCCAGCAGCCAAGAACAGGGTCGCCGATTTAACGAAAAACTGTTTTTT.

This clone occurred a few times. J is TRBJ1-1 and V is TRBV6-6; TRBD1 is a possible D gene (6 bases). The germline V gene encodes CDR1 MNHNY and CDR2 SVGAGI (reference sequence). V lost 5 bases to trimming and J lost 4 bases, with 11 bases between them. The CDR3 spans 13 residues. CDR3 amino acids: CASSRDRPTEAFF. The DNA for the CDR3 is TGTGCCAGCAGTCGAGACAGGCCCACTGAAGCTTTCTTT.

The chain links TRBV2 to TRBJ2-7, with 7 bases fitting TRBD1. V trimming: 7 bases; J trimming: 2 bases; junction bases outside the gene matches: 8. CDR3 length equals 14 residues. The V gene's germline CDR1 is SNHLY and CDR2 FYNNEI. This chain's CDR3 is CASTNRDSPYEQYF. The CDR3 nucleotides are TGTGCCAGCACCAACCGGGACAGCCCCTACGAGCAGTACTTC.

The chain recombines TRBV15 with TRBJ2-7; 9 bases align to TRBD1. Germline CDR1 and CDR2: LNHNV and YYDKDF (reference sequence). Unmatched junction bases numbered 7, after V lost 4 bases and J lost 6 bases. The CDR3 contains 14 residues. The DNA for the CDR3 is TGTGCCACCAGCACTGGACAGGGGATCGGCGAGCAGTACTTC. This gives the protein CATSTGQGIGEQYF.

This clone was observed a handful of times. The chain's CDR3 is CASSQQVGRGSYEQFF. The CDR3 DNA is TGTGCCAGCAGCCAGCAGGTAGGGCGGGGGAGTTATGAGCAGTTCTTC. The chain joins TRBV4-2 to TRBJ2-1; 7 positions agree with TRBD2. From germline, CDR1 is LGHNA and CDR2 YNFKEQ. V lost 3 bases to trimming and J lost 8 bases; unmatched junction nucleotides: 13. This CDR3 has 16 amino acids.

V is TRBV6-5 and J is TRBJ1-2, with D possibly matching TRBD1 (6 bases). The CDR3 loop spans 13 amino acids. V lost 6 bases and J lost 2, with 10 bases in between. Germline values: CDR1 MNHEY, CDR2 SVGAGI. The CDR3 nucleotides read TGTGCCAGCAGCTCCGGACAGAACTATGGCTACACCTTC. Amino acid sequence: CASSSGQNYGYTF.

This chain links TRBV19 with TRBJ1-4; D unresolved. The germline CDR1 and CDR2 sequences are LNHDA and SQIVND (reference sequence). The CDR3 has 14 residues. The V end was cut by 6 bases, the J end by 4 bases, with 12 bases between. The CDR3, as DNA: TGTGCCAGTAGGGAGCCAGCCATTAATGAAAAACTGTTTTTT. This codes for CASREPAINEKLFF.

The gene calls are TRBV6-1 and TRBJ1-5, with 9 bases aligning to TRBD1. Germline V gives CDR1 MNHNS, CDR2 SASEGT. V shed 1 base, J shed 4 bases, and the junction held 5 bases outside the gene matches. There are 16 residues in the CDR3. The DNA of the CDR3 is TGTGCCAGCAGTGAAGAGGGCGGGACAGGGAATCAGCCCCAGCATTTT. Translation gives CASSEEGGTGNQPQHF.

This clone appeared a single time. The rearrangement uses TRBV29-1 and TRBJ1-1, with D uncertain. CDR1 and CDR2 from the germline V gene are SQVTM and ANQGSEA. Trimming cost V 2 bases and J 2 bases, with 9 bases left between them. The CDR3 is made up of 13 amino acids. The CDR3 here is CSVELGGNTEAFF. The CDR3 DNA sequence: TGCAGCGTTGAATTAGGCGGCAACACTGAAGCTTTCTTT.

The chain links TRBV19 to TRBJ1-2, with 8 bases fitting TRBD1. With V trimmed by 5 bases and J by 0 bases, 5 bases remained unmatched. Germline CDR1 LNHDA, CDR2 SQIVND (reference sequence). The CDR3 totals 15 residues. CDR3 bases: TGTGCCAGTAGTGCCACAGGGGGTACTAACTATGGCTACACCTTC. It translates to CASSATGGTNYGYTF.

The gene calls are TRBV9 and TRBJ1-2; TRBD1 agrees at 10 bases. The CDR3 runs to 14 residues. The V segment lost 3 bases and the J segment 5 bases; nucleotides outside the gene matches: 4. Germline CDR1 SGDLS, CDR2 YYNGEE. CDR3 in DNA: TGTGCCAGCAGCGGGGGGACAGGGGTTTATGGCTACACCTTC. It codes for CASSGGTGVYGYTF.

The chain combines TRBV6-1 with TRBJ2-4, with D perhaps TRBD2 (7 bases). The germline V and J ends were trimmed by 9 bases and 0 bases, with 15 bases remaining between them. The CDR3 runs 15 residues. Germline loops: CDR1 MNHNS, CDR2 SASEGT. The CDR3 nucleotides are TGTGCCAGAGGAGGGGGGGACCTAGCCAAAAACATTCAGTACTTC. It encodes CARGGGDLAKNIQYF.

CDR3 protein: CASSMGGLYNEQFF. CDR3 DNA: TGTGCCAGCAGTATGGGGGGGTTATACAATGAGCAGTTCTTC. The chain carries TRBV6-1 and TRBJ2-1; 7 bases fit TRBD2. The ends lost 5 bases at V and 4 bases at J; junction bases unmatched: 5. Per the germline V gene, CDR1 is MNHNS and CDR2 is SASEGT. This CDR3 region has 14 residues.

This clone showed up just a few times. The DNA of the CDR3 is TGTGCCAGCAGAGAGGCTAGCGGGGGGAGCACAGATACGCAGTATTTT. Residues: CASREASGGSTDTQYF. The rearrangement links TRBV6-4 to TRBJ2-3, with 11 bases matching TRBD2. The germline V gene has CDR1 MRHNA and CDR2 SNTAGT. The CDR3 contains 16 residues. The junction had 5 bases not matched to a gene; V was cut back by 6 bases and J by 0 bases.

The chain carries TRBV30 and TRBJ2-7, with 7 bases fitting TRBD1. The CDR3 spans 14 residues. Germline V lookup: CDR1 GTSNPN, CDR2 SVGIG (reference sequence). Trimming took 0 bases from V and 0 from J; bases not matched to a gene: 2. In nucleotides, the CDR3 is TGTGCCTGGAGTGTGACAGGGAGCTCCTACGAGCAGTACTTC. Translated, it gives CAWSVTGSSYEQYF.

A single count supports this clone. Written as DNA, the CDR3 is TGTGCCAGCAGTTTATCGGGCGGGGGAGCTTCACCCCTCCACTTT. It specifies CASSLSGGGASPLHF. This chain uses TRBV27 with TRBJ1-6, with D perhaps TRBD1 (5 bases). With 0 bases removed from V and 9 bases from J, the gap between germline ends came to 12 bases. Germline V gene sequence: CDR1 MNHEY, CDR2 SMNVEV (reference sequence). The CDR3 totals 15 residues.

This chain joins TRBV6-1 and TRBJ1-5; D gene uncertain. The V gene lost 7 bases and the J gene lost 2 bases, with 12 bases spanning the gap. Germline V gene sequence: CDR1 MNHNS, CDR2 SASEGT. This CDR3 is 14 amino acids long. As DNA, the CDR3 is TGTGCCAGCACCTTACGGCAGGGCAATCAGCCCCAGCATTTT. Encoded protein: CASTLRQGNQPQHF.

The genes are TRBV2 and TRBJ1-1; tentative D call: TRBD1 (5 bases). Germline V gene lookup returns CDR1 SNHLY and CDR2 FYNNEI. This CDR3 is built from 16 residues. CDR3: CALTSEEGRPVTEAFF. The CDR3 DNA reads as TGTGCTCTAACAAGTGAGGAGGGACGGCCGGTCACTGAAGCTTTCTTT. The full variable domain, rest sourced from reference TRBV2 and TRBJ1-1, is EPEVTQTPSHQVTQMGQEVILRCVPISNHLYFYWYRQILGQKVEFLVSFYNNEISEKSEIFDDQFSVERPDGSNFTLKIRSTKLEDSAMYFCALTSEEGRPVTEAFFGQGTRLTVV.

The genes are TRBV13 and TRBJ1-2; 9 bases are a match to TRBD1. The trim removed 3 bases at V and 4 bases at J, leaving 9 bases unmatched. Germline V gene sequence: CDR1 PRHDT, CDR2 FYEKMQ (reference sequence). This CDR3 has 16 residues. The CDR3 region is CASSFRDREFRYGYTF. As DNA, the CDR3 is TGTGCCAGCAGCTTCCGGGACAGGGAGTTTCGCTATGGCTACACCTTC.